This TCR beta chain was captured in a study of blood T cell repertoires in COVID-19. Study-wide background: Acute and convalescent COVID-19 specimens originated in the United States, Italy and Spain.

The data were produced by immunoSEQ multiplex PCR, yet TCRdb's version contains in-frame clones alone and is incomplete. Of 140,000 or so clones in the sample, 75% to 85% were seen once. This sequence originates from a man between 65 and 85 years old who had recovered from COVID-19. Sample: peripheral blood.

The CDR3 loop is CASSLNRRETQYF. In DNA form, the CDR3 reads TGTGCCAGCAGTTTAAATAGGAGGGAGACCCAGTACTTC. This sequence joins TRBV12-3 or TRBV12-4 and TRBJ2-5, with D perhaps matching TRBD2 (5 bases). The CDR3 is 13 residues long. V gave up 2 bases and J gave up 5 bases, with 9 bases separating them.